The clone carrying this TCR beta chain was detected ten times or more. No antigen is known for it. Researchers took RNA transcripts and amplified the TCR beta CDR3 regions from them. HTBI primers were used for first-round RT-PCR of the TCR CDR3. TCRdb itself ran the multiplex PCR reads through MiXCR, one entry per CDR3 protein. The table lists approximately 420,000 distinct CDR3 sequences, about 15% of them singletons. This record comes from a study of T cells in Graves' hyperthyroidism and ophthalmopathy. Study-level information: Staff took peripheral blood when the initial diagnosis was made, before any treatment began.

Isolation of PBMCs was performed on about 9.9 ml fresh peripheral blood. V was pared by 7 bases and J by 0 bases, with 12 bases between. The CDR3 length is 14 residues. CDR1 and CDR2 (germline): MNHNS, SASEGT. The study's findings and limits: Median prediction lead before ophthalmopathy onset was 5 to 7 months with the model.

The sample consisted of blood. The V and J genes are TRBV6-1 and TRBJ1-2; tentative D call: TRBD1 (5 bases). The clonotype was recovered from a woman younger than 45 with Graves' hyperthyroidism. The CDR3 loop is CASIGTGANYGYTF. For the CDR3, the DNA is TGTGCCAGCATAGGAACAGGAGCTAACTATGGCTACACCTTC.